The 5 T cell receptor beta chains presented below share a single source sample, sequenced in a study of cytomegalovirus exposure and HLA in healthy donors. The PCR had 60 Vbeta and 13 Jbeta primers. TCRdb's table, derived via immunoSEQ multiplex PCR, lists solely in-frame clones and lacks some. This table holds 150,000 to 200,000 clones, roughly 88% found once. Material: PBMCs. The receptors stem from a woman aged 18-30 years in good health and CMV-seronegative.

V gene TRBV30 combines with J gene TRBJ2-3, with no clear D. Per germline, CDR1 GTSNPN and CDR2 SVGIG (reference sequence). V lost 2 bases and J lost 3, with 3 bases in between. This CDR3 comprises 11 residues. CDR3 sequence: CAWSPTDTQYF. Written as DNA, the CDR3 is TGTGCCTGGAGTCCAACAGATACGCAGTATTTT.

A single count supports this clone. The chain joins TRBV30 to TRBJ1-5; TRBD1 aligns across 10 bases. CDR3 length equals 18 residues. J gave up 3 bases and V 4 bases, and 15 bases lay outside the gene matches. In germline, CDR1 is GTSNPN, CDR2 SVGIG (reference sequence). The CDR3 protein is CAWNKVSPGQGFNQPQHF. Here the CDR3 DNA reads TGTGCCTGGAATAAGGTCTCACCGGGACAGGGGTTCAATCAGCCCCAGCATTTT.

The V and J genes are TRBV5-8 and TRBJ1-1; TRBD1 might be the D (5 bases). V was clipped by 0 bases and J by 4 bases, with 10 bases between them. The V gene's germline CDR1 is SGHTS and CDR2 YDEGEE. The CDR3 has 14 residues. The CDR3 is CASSLGQGGTEAFF. The DNA of the CDR3 is TGTGCCAGCAGCTTGGGGCAGGGTGGCACTGAAGCTTTCTTT.

This chain connects TRBV2 to TRBJ1-6; D is perhaps TRBD1 (5 bases). CDR3 length: 14 residues. Germline CDR1 and CDR2: SNHLY and FYNNEI. V dropped 10 bases and J dropped 8 bases, with 18 bases sitting between them. The CDR3 sequence is CATSSGSKDSPLHF. The CDR3 DNA reads as TGTGCCACAAGTTCAGGGTCGAAAGATTCACCCCTCCACTTT.

As concerns this clone: The conserved final phenylalanine or tryptophan is absent from the CDR3, which likely points to a read error. The V call is TRBV28, the J call TRBJ1-2, with 9 bases matching TRBD1. The V and J ends lost 4 bases and 4 bases, in that order; junction bases with no gene match: 10. This CDR3 comprises 16 residues. Germline V gives CDR1 MDHEN, CDR2 SYDVKM. The CDR3 sequence: CASSSHGTGSSYGYTL. The CDR3 DNA sequence: TGTGCCAGCAGTTCACATGGGACAGGGTCTAGCTATGGCTACACCCTC.